This TCR beta chain was recorded in a study of T cell changes during pregnancy in multiple sclerosis. Between the trimmed V and J ends, which lost 2 bases and 5 bases, there was a span of 19 bases. This CDR3 is 15 amino acids long. Germline V CDR1 and CDR2: GTSNPN, SVGIG (reference sequence). Repertoires were generated with immunoSEQ multiplex PCR, while TCRdb's copy carries only in-frame clones and drops some. The sample carries tens of thousands of clones, 90% to 95% recorded once. Sequences were derived from CD8+ T cells from peripheral blood mononuclear cells, sampled before pregnancy. This chain uses TRBV30 with TRBJ2-7; possibly TRBD1 for D (6 bases). The sequence came from a female donor with multiple sclerosis, enrolled in a pregnancy study. CDR3 sequence: CAWSPPRQEINEQYF. The CDR3 DNA follows: TGTGCCTGGAGTCCCCCGAGACAGGAAATTAACGAGCAGTACTTC.